The 9 T cell receptor beta chains below all came from one sample that was sequenced in a study of regulatory T cells in long-lasting Graves disease. CDR3 regions were amplified by Arm-PCR using iRepertoire HTBI primers to build TCR beta libraries. From the multiplex PCR reads, TCRdb called clonotypes with MiXCR, one entry per CDR3 protein. The table includes some 330,000 distinct CDR3 sequences, 20% to 25% detected once. Time point of the sample: persistent/refractory GD, antithyroid drugs over 5 years with positive TRAb. The TCR library was prepared using RNA isolated from PBMCs. Sequencing used peripheral blood mononuclear cells (PBMCs), obtained when the disease was refractory, from a patient treated with antithyroid drugs. These receptors all come from a woman in her thirties or forties with Graves disease.

This clonotype showed up just a few times. CDR3 sequence: CASLGTPGGLGSNTGELFF. The CDR3 nucleotides are TGTGCCAGCCTCGGGACCCCGGGAGGACTAGGCTCGAACACCGGGGAGCTGTTTTTT. The J gene is TRBJ2-2, the V gene TRBV19, with 7 bases lining up with TRBD2. V dropped 9 bases and J dropped 0; count of bases not matched to a gene: 19. Germline V gene data show CDR1 as LNHDA and CDR2 as SQIVND (reference sequence). This CDR3 region has 19 residues.

This clonotype was recorded a few times. V is TRBV20-1 and J is TRBJ1-5; D uncertain. Germline-derived CDR1 and CDR2 are DFQATT and SNEGSKA (reference sequence). The ends were cut back, 3 bases at V and 3 bases at J, with 9 bases in the middle. The CDR3 spans 13 residues. The CDR3 DNA sequence: TGCAGTGCTAGTTCGGGAATCAATCAGCCCCAGCATTTT. Its translation: CSASSGINQPQHF.

A word on this clonotype: A junction end diverges from the germline sequence, so it may reflect a read error. This chain joins TRBV3-1 and TRBJ2-7; a weak D match, TRBD1 (6 bases). Germline V gene sequence: CDR1 LGHDT, CDR2 YNNKEL (reference sequence). This CDR3 contains 16 residues. CDR3 nucleotide sequence: TGTGCCAGCGGCCAGGGGCAGGGAATAAGCTCCTACGAGCAGTACTTC. It yields the protein CASGQGQGISSYEQYF.

In this sample, this clonotype turned up many times. The J gene is TRBJ1-1, the V gene TRBV2; D call uncertain. Germline V gene lookup returns CDR1 SNHLY and CDR2 FYNNEI. The V and J ends lost 7 bases and 2 bases respectively, with 11 bases between them. The CDR3 consists of 13 residues. In DNA form, the CDR3 reads TGTGCCAGCACTCGAACAGCCAACACTGAAGCTTTCTTT. This sequence encodes CASTRTANTEAFF.

This rearrangement joins TRBV20-1 to TRBJ1-5, with TRBD1 as a possible D gene (6 bases). Deletions cut 1 base from V and 2 bases from J, with 12 bases between. Germline V gene lookup returns CDR1 DFQATT and CDR2 SNEGSKA (reference sequence). The CDR3 has 15 amino acids. The CDR3 DNA is TGCAGTGCTAGAGTTTCAAAGGGGGGCAATCAGCCCCAGCATTTT. This gives the protein CSARVSKGGNQPQHF.

The rearrangement joins TRBV5-1 to TRBJ2-7, with D unclear. The CDR3 has 14 amino acids. Germline loops: CDR1 SGHRS, CDR2 YFSETQ. The germline V and J ends were trimmed by 1 base and 2 bases, with 10 bases remaining between them. CDR3 DNA: TGCGCCAGCAGCTTGAGTTGGGCGCCCTACGAGCAGTACTTC. Its protein product is CASSLSWAPYEQYF.

This clonotype was seen only a few times. The CDR3 spells CSVRREASYEQYF. CDR3 in DNA: TGCAGCGTTCGGCGGGAGGCTTCCTACGAGCAGTACTTC. The chain uses TRBV29-1 and TRBJ2-7; TRBD2 matches 8 bases. This CDR3 has 13 amino acids. Germline-derived CDR1 and CDR2 are SQVTM and ANQGSEA. V was clipped by 5 bases and J by 1 base; unmatched bases: 4.

In regard to this clonotype: A junction boundary mismatches the germline segment, possibly from a read error. The chain couples TRBV5-1 to TRBJ2-7, with D uncertain. Germline V lookup: CDR1 SGHRS, CDR2 YFSETQ. The CDR3 loop spans 15 amino acids. The CDR3 DNA sequence: TGCACCAGCAGCTTGTTAAGTCAGGAATTCCACGAGCAGTACTTC. Translated, it gives CTSSLLSQEFHEQYF. Together with reference TRBV5-1 and TRBJ2-7, the CDR3 gives the full variable domain: KAGVTQTPRYLIKTRGQQVTLSCSPISGHRSVSWYQQTPGQGLQFLFEYFSETQRNKGNFPGRFSGRQFSNSRSEMNVSTLELGDSALYLCTSSLLSQEFHEQYFGPGTRLTVT.

This clonotype was seen a few times. This rearrangement joins TRBV19 to TRBJ1-1; D is unclear. The V gene lost 4 bases and the J gene lost 3 bases, with 12 bases spanning the gap. Per the germline V gene, CDR1 is LNHDA and CDR2 is SQIVND (reference sequence). There are 14 residues in the CDR3. CDR3 protein: CASSTPGRDTEAFF. DNA of the CDR3: TGTGCCAGTAGTACCCCGGGGAGAGACACTGAAGCTTTCTTT.